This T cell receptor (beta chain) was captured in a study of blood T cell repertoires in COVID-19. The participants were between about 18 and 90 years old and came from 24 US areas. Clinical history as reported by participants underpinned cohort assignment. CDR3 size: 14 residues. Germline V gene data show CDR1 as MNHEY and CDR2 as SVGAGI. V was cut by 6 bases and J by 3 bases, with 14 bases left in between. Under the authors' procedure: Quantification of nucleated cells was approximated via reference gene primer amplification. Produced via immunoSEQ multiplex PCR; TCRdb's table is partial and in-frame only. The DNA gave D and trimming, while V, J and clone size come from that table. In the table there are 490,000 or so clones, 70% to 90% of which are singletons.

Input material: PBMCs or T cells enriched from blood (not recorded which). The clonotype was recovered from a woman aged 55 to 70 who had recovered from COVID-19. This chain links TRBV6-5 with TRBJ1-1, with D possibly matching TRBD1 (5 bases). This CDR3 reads CASRRAGWDTEAFF. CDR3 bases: TGTGCCAGCAGAAGGGCAGGGTGGGACACTGAAGCTTTCTTT.